Below, 3 T cell receptor beta chains from the same sample are listed, as sequenced in a study of CD8 T cells in ankylosing spondylitis. MiXCR, applied by TCRdb to the 5' RACE reads, yields one record per CDR3 protein. This table holds 380,000 or so distinct CDR3 sequences, 20% found once. The specimen was blood, either unsorted or a sorted T cell fraction (not recorded which). These receptors all stem from a male donor with ankylosing spondylitis or in good health (not recorded which).

The V call is TRBV29-1, the J call TRBJ2-5; D remains ambiguous. The CDR3 has 13 residues. The V end was cut by 5 bases, the J end by 4 bases, with 14 bases between. Per the germline V gene, CDR1 is SQVTM and CDR2 is ANQGSEA. The CDR3 DNA follows: TGCAGCGTTTTTGGCGTTTTGGGAGAGACCCAGTACTTC. Its translation is CSVFGVLGETQYF.

The chain has TRBV3-1 and TRBJ1-2, with D uncertain. The V and J ends lost 6 bases and 2 bases respectively, with 16 bases between them. There are 15 residues in the CDR3. Germline values: CDR1 LGHDT, CDR2 YNNKEL (reference sequence). This chain's CDR3 is CASSRGGRINYGYTF. The CDR3 DNA reads TGTGCCAGCAGTCGTGGAGGCAGAATAAACTATGGCTACACCTTC. The full variable domain, rest sourced from reference TRBV3-1 and TRBJ1-2, is DTAVSQTPKYLVTQMGNDKSIKCEQNLGHDTMYWYKQDSKKFLKIMFSYNNKELIINETVPNRFSPKSPDKAHLNLHINSLELGDSAVYFCASSRGGRINYGYTFGSGTRLTVV.

This clonotype came up a few times. V is TRBV29-1 and J is TRBJ2-1; no clear D. This CDR3 is built from 12 residues. V lost 4 bases and J 15 bases, leaving 19 bases between the germline ends. Per the germline V gene, CDR1 is SQVTM and CDR2 is ANQGSEA. The CDR3 sequence: CSVASSWAGWFF. DNA of the CDR3: TGCAGCGTTGCATCATCTTGGGCCGGTTGGTTCTTC.